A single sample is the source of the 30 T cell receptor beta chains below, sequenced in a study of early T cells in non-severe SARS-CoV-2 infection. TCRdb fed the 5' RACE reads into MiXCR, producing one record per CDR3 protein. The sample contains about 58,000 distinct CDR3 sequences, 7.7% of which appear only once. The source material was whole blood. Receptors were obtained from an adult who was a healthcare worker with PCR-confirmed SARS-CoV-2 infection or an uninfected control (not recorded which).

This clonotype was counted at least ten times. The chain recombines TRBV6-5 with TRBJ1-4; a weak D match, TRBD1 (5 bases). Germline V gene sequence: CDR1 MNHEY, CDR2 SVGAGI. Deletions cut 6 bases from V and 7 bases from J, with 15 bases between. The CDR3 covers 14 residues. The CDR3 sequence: CASSVGRRGEKLFF. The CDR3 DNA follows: TGTGCCAGCAGCGTCGGGCGGAGGGGTGAAAAACTGTTTTTT.

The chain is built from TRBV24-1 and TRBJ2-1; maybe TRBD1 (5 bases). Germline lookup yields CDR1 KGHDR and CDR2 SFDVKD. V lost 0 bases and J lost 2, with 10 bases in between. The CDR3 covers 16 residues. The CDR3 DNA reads TGTGCCACCAGTGATTTGCAGGCAGGGACCTACAATGAGCAGTTCTTC. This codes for CATSDLQAGTYNEQFF.

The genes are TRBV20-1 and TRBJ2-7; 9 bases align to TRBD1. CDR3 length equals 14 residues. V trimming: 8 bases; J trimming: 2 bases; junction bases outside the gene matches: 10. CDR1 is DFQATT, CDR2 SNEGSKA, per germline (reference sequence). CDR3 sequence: CSQQGGQGTYEQYF. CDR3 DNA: TGCAGTCAACAGGGCGGACAGGGGACCTACGAGCAGTACTTC.

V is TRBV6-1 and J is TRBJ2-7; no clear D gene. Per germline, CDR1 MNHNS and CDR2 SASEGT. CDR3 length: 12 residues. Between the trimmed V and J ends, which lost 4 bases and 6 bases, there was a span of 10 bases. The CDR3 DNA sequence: TGTGCCAGCAGTGGCGTGGGTCGCGAGCAGTACTTC. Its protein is CASSGVGREQYF.

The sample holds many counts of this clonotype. The chain's CDR3 is CASRKEGGLAGITDTQYF. As DNA, the CDR3 is TGTGCCAGCAGAAAAGAAGGAGGACTAGCGGGGATCACAGATACGCAGTATTTT. This rearrangement joins TRBV11-2 to TRBJ2-3, with 12 bases lining up with TRBD2. CDR3 length: 18 residues. Germline V gene lookup returns CDR1 SGHAT and CDR2 FQNNGV. Trimming removed 6 bases from V and 2 bases from J; junction bases left unmatched: 12.

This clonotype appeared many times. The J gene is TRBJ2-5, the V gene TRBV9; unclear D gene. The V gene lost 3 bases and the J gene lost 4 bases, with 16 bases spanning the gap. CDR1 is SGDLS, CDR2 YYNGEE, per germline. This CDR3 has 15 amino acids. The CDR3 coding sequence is TGTGCCAGCAGCGCGACTCTAGAGCTCCGAGAGACCCAGTACTTC. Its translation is CASSATLELRETQYF.

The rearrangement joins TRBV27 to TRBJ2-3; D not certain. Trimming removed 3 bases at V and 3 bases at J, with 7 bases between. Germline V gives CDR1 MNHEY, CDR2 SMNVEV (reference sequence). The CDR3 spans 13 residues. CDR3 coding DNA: TGTGCCAGCAGTTTCGGACCTACAGATACGCAGTATTTT. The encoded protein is CASSFGPTDTQYF.

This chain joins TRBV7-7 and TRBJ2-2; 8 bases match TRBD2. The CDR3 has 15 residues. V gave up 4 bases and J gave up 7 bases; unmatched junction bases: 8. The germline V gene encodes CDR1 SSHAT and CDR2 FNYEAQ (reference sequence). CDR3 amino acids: CASSSTSGGGGELFF. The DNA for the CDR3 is TGTGCCAGCAGCTCCACTAGCGGAGGAGGCGGGGAGCTGTTTTTT.

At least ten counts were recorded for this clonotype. CDR3 amino acids: CASRATGRGDQPQHF. The CDR3 region has the DNA TGTGCCAGCAGGGCTACCGGAAGGGGCGACCAGCCCCAGCATTTT. The V and J genes are TRBV28 and TRBJ1-5, with D possibly matching TRBD1 (5 bases). Deletions cut 6 bases from V and 7 bases from J, with 19 bases between. This CDR3 comprises 15 residues. Looked up from germline, CDR1 is MDHEN and CDR2 is SYDVKM.

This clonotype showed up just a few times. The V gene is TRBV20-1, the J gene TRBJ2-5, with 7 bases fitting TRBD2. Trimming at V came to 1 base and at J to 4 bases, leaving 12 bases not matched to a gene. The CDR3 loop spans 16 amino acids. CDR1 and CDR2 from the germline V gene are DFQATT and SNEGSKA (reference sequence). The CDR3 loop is CSARGSEAGVSETQYF. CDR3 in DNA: TGCAGTGCTAGAGGCTCGGAGGCGGGAGTGTCAGAGACCCAGTACTTC.

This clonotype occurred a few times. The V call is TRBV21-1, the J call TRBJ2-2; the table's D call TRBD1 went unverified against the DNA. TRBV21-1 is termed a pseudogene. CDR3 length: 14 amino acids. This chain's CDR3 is CASSIEGANGELFF. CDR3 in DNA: TGTGCCAGCAGCATCGAGGGCGCGAACGGGGAGCTGTTTTTT.

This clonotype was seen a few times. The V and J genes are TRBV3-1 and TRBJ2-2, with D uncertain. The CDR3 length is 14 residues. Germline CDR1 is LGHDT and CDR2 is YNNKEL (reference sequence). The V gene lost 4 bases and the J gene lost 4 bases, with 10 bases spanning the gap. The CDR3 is CASSRAWGTGELFF. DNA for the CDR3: TGTGCCAGCAGCCGGGCGTGGGGCACCGGGGAGCTGTTTTTT.

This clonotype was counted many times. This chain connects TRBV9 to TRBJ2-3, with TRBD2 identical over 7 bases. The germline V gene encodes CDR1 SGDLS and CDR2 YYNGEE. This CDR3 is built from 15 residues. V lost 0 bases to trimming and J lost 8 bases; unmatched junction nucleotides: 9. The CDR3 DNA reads TGTGCCAGCAGCGTAGACAGCGGGGCCCTGGGTACGCAGTATTTT. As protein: CASSVDSGALGTQYF.

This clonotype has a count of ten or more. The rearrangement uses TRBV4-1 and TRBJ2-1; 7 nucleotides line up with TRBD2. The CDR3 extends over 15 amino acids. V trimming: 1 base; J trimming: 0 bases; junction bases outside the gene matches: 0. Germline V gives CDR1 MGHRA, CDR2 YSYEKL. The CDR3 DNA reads TGCGCCAGCAGCCAAGGCGGGAGCTCCTACAATGAGCAGTTCTTC. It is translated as CASSQGGSSYNEQFF.

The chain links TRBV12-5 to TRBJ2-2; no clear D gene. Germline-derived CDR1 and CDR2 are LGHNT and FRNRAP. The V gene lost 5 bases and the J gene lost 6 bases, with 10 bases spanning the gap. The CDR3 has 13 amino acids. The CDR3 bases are TGTGCTAGTGGTCATTCGACATCCGGGGAGCTGTTTTTT. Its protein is CASGHSTSGELFF.

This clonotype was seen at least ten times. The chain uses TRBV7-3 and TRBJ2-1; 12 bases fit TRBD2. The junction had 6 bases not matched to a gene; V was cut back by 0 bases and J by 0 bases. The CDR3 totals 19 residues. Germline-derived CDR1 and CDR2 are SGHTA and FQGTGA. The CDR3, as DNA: TGTGCCAGCAGCTTAACGCCCCTGACTAGCGGGAGCTCCTACAATGAGCAGTTCTTC. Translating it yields CASSLTPLTSGSSYNEQFF. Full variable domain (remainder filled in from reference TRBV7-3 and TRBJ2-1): GAGVSQTPSNKVTEKGKYVELRCDPISGHTALYWYRQSLGQGPEFLIYFQGTGAADDSGLPNDRFFAVRPEGSVSTLKIQRTERGDSAVYLCASSLTPLTSGSSYNEQFFGPGTRLTVL.

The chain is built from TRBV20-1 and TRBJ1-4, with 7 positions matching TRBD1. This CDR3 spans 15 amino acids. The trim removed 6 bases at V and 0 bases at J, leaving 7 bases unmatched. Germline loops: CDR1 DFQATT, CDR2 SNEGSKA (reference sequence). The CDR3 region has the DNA TGCAGTGCCTACCCCGACAGGGCAACTAATGAAAAACTGTTTTTT. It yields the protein CSAYPDRATNEKLFF.

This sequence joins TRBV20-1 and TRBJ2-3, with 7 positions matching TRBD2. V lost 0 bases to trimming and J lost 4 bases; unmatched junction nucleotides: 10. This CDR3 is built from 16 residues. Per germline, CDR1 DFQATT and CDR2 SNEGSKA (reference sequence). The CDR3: CSARDKERGGADTQYF. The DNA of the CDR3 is TGCAGTGCTAGAGATAAGGAGCGGGGAGGGGCAGATACGCAGTATTTT.

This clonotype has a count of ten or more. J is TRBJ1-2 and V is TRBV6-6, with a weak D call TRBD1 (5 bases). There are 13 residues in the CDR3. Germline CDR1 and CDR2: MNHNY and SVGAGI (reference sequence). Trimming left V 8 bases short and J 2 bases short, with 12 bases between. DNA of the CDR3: TGTGCCAGCTCGCAAGGGGAAAACTATGGCTACACCTTC. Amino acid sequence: CASSQGENYGYTF.

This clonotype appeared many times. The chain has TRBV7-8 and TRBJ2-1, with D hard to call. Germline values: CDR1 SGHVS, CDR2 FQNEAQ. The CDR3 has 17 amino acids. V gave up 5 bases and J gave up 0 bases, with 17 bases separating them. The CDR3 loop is CASSPVYGLGSYNEQFF. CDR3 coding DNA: TGTGCCAGCAGCCCTGTGTATGGTCTAGGCTCCTACAATGAGCAGTTCTTC.

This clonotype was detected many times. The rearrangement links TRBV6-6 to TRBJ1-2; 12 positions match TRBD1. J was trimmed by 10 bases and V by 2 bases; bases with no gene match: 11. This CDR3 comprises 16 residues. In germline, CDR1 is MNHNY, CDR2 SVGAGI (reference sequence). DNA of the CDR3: TGTGCCAGCAGTTACATCCTACCTGGGACAGGGGGCGACTACACCTTC. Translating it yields CASSYILPGTGGDYTF.

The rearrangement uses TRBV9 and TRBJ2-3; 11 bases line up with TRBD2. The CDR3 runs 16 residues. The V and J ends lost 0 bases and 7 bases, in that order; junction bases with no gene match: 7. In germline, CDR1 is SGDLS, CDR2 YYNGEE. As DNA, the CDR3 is TGTGCCAGCAGCGTAGTCGGGCTAGCGGGAGGTCATACGCAGTATTTT. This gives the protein CASSVVGLAGGHTQYF.

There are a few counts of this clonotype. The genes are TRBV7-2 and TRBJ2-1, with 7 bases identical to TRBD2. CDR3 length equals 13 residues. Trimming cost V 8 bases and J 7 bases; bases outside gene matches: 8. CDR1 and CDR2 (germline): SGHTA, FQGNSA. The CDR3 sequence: CASQEASGNEQFF. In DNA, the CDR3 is TGTGCCAGCCAAGAGGCTAGCGGAAATGAGCAGTTCTTC.

Written as DNA, the CDR3 is TGCAGCGTTTCGACTCTCAATGAGCAGTTCTTC. Protein: CSVSTLNEQFF. The chain joins TRBV29-1 to TRBJ2-1; D gene ambiguous. The CDR3 covers 11 residues. Per the germline V gene, CDR1 is SQVTM and CDR2 is ANQGSEA. Deletions cut 5 bases from V and 6 bases from J, with 8 bases between.

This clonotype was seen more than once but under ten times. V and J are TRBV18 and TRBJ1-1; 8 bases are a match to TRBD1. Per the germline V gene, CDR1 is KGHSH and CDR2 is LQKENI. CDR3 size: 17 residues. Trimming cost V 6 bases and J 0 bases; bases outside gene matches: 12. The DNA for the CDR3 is TGTGCCAGCTCCCACCTCCAGGGGGCTGGGCTGAACACTGAAGCTTTCTTT. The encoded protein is CASSHLQGAGLNTEAFF. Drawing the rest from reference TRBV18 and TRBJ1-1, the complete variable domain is NAGVMQNPRHLVRRRGQEARLRCSPMKGHSHVYWYRQLPEEGLKFMVYLQKENIIDESGMPKERFSAEFPKEGPSILRIQQVVRGDSAAYFCASSHLQGAGLNTEAFFGQGTRLTVV.

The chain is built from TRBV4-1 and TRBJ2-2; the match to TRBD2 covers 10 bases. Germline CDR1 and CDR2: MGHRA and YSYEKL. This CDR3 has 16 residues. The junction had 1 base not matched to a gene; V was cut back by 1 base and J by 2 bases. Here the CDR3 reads CASSQGTSGNTGELFF. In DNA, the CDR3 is TGCGCCAGCAGCCAAGGGACTAGCGGAAACACCGGGGAGCTGTTTTTT.

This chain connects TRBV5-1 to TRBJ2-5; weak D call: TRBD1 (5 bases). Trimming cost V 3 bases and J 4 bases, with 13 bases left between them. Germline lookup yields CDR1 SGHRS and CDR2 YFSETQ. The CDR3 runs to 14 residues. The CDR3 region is CASSYNRNVETQYF. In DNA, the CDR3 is TGCGCCAGCAGCTACAACAGGAACGTAGAGACCCAGTACTTC.

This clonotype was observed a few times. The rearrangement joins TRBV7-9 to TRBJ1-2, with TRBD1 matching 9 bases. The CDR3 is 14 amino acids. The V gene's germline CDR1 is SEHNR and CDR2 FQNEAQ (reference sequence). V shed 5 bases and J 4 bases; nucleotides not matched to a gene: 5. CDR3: CASSNGQGTYGYTF. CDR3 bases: TGTGCCAGCAGCAATGGACAGGGGACCTATGGCTACACCTTC.

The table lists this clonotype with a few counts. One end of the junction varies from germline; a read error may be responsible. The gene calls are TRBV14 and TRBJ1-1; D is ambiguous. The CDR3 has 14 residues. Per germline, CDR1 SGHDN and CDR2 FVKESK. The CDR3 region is CASSQSVLLPEVFF. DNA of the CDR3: TGTGCCAGCAGCCAATCCGTACTCCTTCCCGAAGTTTTCTTT.

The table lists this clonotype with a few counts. In DNA form, the CDR3 reads TGTGCCACCTCACCCCAGAGCTCTGGGGCCAACGTCCTGACTTTC. It specifies CATSPQSSGANVLTF. The chain is built from TRBV28 and TRBJ2-6; no clear D. Trimming shortened V by 10 bases and J by 0 bases, and 13 bases separated the two germline ends. This CDR3 contains 15 residues. CDR1 and CDR2 from the germline V gene are MDHEN and SYDVKM.